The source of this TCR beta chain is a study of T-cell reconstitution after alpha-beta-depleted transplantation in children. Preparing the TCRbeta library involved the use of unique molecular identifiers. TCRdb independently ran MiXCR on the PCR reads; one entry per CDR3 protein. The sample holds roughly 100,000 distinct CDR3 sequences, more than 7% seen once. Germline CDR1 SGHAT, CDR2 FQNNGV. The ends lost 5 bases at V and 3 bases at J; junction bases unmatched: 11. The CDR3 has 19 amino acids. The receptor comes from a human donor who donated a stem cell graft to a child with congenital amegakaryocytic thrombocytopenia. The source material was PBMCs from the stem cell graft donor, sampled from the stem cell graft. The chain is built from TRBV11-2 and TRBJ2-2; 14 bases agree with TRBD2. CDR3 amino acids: CASSAGPTSGREYTGELFF. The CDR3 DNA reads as TGTGCCAGCAGCGCCGGCCCGACTAGCGGGAGGGAATACACCGGGGAGCTGTTTTTT.